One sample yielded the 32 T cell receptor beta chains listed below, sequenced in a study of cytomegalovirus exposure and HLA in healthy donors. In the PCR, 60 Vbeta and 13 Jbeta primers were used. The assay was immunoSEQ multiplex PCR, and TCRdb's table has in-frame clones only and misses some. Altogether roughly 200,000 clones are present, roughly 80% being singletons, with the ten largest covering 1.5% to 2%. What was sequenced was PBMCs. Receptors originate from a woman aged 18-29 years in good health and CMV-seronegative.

CDR3 nucleotides: TGTGCCACGCGGGGGGGGGACACTGAAGCTTTCTTT. This sequence encodes CATRGGDTEAFF. The chain employs TRBV10-3 and TRBJ1-1; TRBD1 is a possible D gene (5 bases). The CDR3 has 12 amino acids. V lost 10 bases and J 3 bases, leaving 12 bases between the germline ends. The germline V gene encodes CDR1 ENHRY and CDR2 SYGVKD.

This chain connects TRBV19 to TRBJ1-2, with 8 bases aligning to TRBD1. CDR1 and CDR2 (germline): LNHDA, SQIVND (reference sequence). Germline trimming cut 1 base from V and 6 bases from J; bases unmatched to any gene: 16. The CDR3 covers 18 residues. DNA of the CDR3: TGTGCCAGTAGTATAGTCAAGGAAGGGACAGGAACGGCAGATGGCTACACCTTC. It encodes CASSIVKEGTGTADGYTF.

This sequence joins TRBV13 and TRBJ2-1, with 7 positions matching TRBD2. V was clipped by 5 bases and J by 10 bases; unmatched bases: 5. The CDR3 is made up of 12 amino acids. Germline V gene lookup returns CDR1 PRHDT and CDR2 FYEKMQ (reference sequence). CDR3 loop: CASSPPGGEQFF. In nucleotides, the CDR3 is TGTGCCAGCAGCCCCCCCGGGGGGGAGCAGTTCTTC.

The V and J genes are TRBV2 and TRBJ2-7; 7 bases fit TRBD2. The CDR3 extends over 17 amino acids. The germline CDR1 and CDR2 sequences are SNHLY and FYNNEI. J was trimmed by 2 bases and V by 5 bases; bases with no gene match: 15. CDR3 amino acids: CASSPESGGGPPYEQYF. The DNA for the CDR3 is TGTGCCAGCAGTCCTGAGTCTGGGGGAGGGCCCCCCTACGAGCAGTACTTC.

The CDR3: CAWSGGQGAYEQYF. DNA of the CDR3: TGTGCCTGGAGCGGCGGGCAGGGGGCCTACGAGCAGTACTTC. The chain combines TRBV30 with TRBJ2-7; TRBD1 agrees at 7 bases. With 3 bases clipped from V and 2 bases from J, the junction kept 7 bases outside the gene matches. The CDR3 has 14 amino acids. Germline V CDR1 and CDR2: GTSNPN, SVGIG (reference sequence).

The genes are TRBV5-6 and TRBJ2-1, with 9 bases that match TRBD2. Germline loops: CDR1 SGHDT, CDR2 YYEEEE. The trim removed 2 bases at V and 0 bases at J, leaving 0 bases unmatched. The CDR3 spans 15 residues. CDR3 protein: CASSLLAGSYNEQFF. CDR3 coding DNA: TGTGCCAGCAGCTTACTAGCGGGCTCCTACAATGAGCAGTTCTTC.

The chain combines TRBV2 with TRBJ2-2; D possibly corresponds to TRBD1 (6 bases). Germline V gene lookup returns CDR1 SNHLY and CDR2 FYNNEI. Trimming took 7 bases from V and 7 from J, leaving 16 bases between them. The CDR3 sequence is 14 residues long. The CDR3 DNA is TGTGCCAGCAAAATAGGACAGTCCGGCGGGGAGCTGTTTTTT. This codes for CASKIGQSGGELFF.

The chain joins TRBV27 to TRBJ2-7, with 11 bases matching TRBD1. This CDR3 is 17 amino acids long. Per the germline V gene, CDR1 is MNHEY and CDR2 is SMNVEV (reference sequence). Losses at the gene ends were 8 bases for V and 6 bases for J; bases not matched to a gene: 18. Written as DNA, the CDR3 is TGTGCCAGCGCCCACCTTAAGGGGGGGACAGGGGGGTTCGAGCAGTACGTC. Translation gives CASAHLKGGTGGFEQYV.

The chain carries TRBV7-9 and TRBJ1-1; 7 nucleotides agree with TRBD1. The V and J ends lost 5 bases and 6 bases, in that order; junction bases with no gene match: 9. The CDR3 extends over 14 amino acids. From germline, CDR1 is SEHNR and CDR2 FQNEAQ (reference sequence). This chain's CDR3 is CASSHYRGGAEAFF. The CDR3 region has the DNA TGTGCCAGCAGCCACTACAGGGGCGGTGCTGAAGCTTTCTTT.

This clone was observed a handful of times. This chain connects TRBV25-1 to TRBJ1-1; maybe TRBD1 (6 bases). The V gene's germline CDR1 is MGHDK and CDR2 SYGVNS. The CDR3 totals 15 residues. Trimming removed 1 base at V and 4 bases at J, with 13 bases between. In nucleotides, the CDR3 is TGTGCCAGCAGTGAATCCGGGGGGCGGGGCACTGAAGCTTTCTTT. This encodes CASSESGGRGTEAFF. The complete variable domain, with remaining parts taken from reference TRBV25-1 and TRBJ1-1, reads EADIYQTPRYLVIGTGKKITLECSQTMGHDKMYWYQQDPGMELHLIHYSYGVNSTEKGDLSSESTVSRIRTEHFPLTLESARPSHTSQYLCASSESGGRGTEAFFGQGTRLTVV.

The CDR3 reads CASSLDLTAGQETQYF. CDR3 bases: TGTGCCAGCAGCTTAGACCTTACAGCTGGCCAAGAGACCCAGTACTTC. The V gene is TRBV7-2, the J gene TRBJ2-5; no definite D call. This CDR3 comprises 16 residues. The V end lost 1 base, the J end lost 1 base, and 13 bases lay between the germline ends. Germline V gene sequence: CDR1 SGHTA, CDR2 FQGNSA.

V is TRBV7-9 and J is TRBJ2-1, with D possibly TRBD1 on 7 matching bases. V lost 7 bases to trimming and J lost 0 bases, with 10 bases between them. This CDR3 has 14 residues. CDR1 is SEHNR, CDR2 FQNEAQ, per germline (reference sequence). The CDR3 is CASTQGGSYNEQFF. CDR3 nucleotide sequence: TGTGCCAGCACCCAGGGGGGCTCCTACAATGAGCAGTTCTTC.

CDR3 region: CSVSRGAGGDGYTF. The DNA for the CDR3 is TGCAGCGTCTCTAGGGGGGCAGGGGGCGATGGCTACACCTTC. J is TRBJ1-2 and V is TRBV29-1; 8 bases are shared with TRBD1. Trimming removed 6 bases from V and 6 bases from J; junction bases left unmatched: 12. CDR3 length equals 14 residues. CDR1 is SQVTM, CDR2 ANQGSEA, per germline.

CDR3 amino acids: CASSVEGWEQETQYF. The CDR3, as DNA: TGTGCCAGCAGCGTAGAGGGCTGGGAGCAAGAGACCCAGTACTTC. The J gene is TRBJ2-5, the V gene TRBV9, with D tentatively TRBD2 (5 bases). Germline CDR1 is SGDLS and CDR2 is YYNGEE. This CDR3 is built from 15 residues. The ends were cut back, 0 bases at V and 2 bases at J, with 11 bases in the middle.

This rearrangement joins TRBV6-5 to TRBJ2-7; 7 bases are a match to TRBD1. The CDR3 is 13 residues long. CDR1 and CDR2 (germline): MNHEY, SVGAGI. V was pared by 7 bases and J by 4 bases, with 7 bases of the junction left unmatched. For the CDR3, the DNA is TGTGCCAGCAAGCCGGGACAGTTATACGAGCAGTACTTC. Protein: CASKPGQLYEQYF.

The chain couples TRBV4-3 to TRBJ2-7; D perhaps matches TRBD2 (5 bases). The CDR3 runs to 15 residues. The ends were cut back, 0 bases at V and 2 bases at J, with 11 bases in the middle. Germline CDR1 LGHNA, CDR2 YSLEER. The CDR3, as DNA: TGCGCCAGCAGCCAAGACCGGGATCCAACCTACGAGCAGTACTTC. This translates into CASSQDRDPTYEQYF.

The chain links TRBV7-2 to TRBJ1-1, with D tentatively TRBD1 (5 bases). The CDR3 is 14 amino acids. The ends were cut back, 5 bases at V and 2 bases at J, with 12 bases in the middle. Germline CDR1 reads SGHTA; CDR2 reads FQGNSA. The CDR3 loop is CASSLDSPNTEAFF. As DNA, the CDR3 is TGTGCCAGCAGCCTCGACAGTCCCAACACTGAAGCTTTCTTT.

The CDR3 DNA reads as TGCGCCAGCAGCCAAGATTACTACCCCAACTCCTACAATGAGCAGTTCTTC. Residues: CASSQDYYPNSYNEQFF. This chain uses TRBV4-3 with TRBJ2-1; no reliable D call. From germline, CDR1 is LGHNA and CDR2 YSLEER. Trimming took off 0 bases at V and 0 bases at J, with 12 bases between the two ends. The length of the CDR3 is 17 residues.

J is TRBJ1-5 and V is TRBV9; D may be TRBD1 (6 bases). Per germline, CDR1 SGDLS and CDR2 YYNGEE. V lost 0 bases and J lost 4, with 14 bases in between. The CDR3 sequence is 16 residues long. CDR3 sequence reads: CASSVGDGGLNQPQHF. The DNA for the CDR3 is TGTGCCAGCAGCGTAGGGGACGGGGGGCTTAATCAGCCCCAGCATTTT.

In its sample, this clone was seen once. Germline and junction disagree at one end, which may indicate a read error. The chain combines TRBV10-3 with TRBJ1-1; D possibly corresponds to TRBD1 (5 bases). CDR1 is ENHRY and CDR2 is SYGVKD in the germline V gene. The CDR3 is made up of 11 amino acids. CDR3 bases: TGTGCCATCAGTGAGTCTGGGACTTTCCTCTGG. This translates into CAISESGTFLW.

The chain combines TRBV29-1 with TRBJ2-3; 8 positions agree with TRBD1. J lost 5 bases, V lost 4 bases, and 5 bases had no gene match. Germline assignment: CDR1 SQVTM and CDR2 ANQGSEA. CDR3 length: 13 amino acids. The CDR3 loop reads CSVGETGVDTQYF. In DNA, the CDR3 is TGCAGCGTTGGAGAGACAGGGGTAGATACGCAGTATTTT.

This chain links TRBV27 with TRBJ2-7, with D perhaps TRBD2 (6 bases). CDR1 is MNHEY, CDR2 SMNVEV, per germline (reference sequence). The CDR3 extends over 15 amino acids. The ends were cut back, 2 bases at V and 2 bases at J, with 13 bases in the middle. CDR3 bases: TGTGCCAGCAGTTTAATTCGGGGAGGAACCTACGAGCAGTACGTC. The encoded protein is CASSLIRGGTYEQYV.

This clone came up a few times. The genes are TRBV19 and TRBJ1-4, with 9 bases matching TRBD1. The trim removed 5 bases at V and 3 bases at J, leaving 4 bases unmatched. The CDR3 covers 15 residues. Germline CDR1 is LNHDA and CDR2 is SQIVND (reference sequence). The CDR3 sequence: CASSVDRGANEKLFF. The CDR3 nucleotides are TGTGCCAGTAGTGTGGACAGGGGAGCTAATGAAAAACTGTTTTTT.

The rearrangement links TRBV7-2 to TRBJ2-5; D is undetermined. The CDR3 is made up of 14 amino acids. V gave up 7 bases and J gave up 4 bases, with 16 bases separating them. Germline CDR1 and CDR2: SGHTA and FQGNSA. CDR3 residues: CASTPRSVGETQYF. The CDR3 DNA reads TGTGCCAGCACCCCCAGGTCGGTAGGAGAGACCCAGTACTTC.

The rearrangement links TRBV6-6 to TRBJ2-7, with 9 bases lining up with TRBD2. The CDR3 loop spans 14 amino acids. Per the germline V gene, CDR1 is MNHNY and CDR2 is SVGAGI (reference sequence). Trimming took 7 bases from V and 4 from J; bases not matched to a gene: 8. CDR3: CASTVAGVVYEQYF. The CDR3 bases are TGTGCCAGCACTGTAGCGGGAGTTGTTTACGAGCAGTACTTC.

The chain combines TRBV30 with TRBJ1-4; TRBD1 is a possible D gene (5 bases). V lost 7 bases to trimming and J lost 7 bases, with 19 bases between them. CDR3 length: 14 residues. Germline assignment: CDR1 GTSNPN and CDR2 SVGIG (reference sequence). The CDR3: CASKVRDFPEKLFF. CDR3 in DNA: TGTGCCTCTAAGGTCCGGGACTTTCCTGAAAAACTGTTTTTT.

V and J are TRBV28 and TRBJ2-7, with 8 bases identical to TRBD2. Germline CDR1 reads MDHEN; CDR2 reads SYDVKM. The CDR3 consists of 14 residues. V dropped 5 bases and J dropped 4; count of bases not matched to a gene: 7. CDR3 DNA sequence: TGTGCCAGCAGTCCGTTAGCGGGACGGTACGAGCAGTACTTC. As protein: CASSPLAGRYEQYF.

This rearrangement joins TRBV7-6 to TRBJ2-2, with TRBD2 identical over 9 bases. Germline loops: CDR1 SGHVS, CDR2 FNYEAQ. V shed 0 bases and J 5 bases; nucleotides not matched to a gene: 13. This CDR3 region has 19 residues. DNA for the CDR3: TGTGCCAGCAGCTTAGCGGTTGGTAGCGGGAGTGTGGTTACCGGGGAGCTGTTTTTT. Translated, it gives CASSLAVGSGSVVTGELFF. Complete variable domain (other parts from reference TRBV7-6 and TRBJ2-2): GAGVSQSPRYKVTKRGQDVALRCDPISGHVSLYWYRQALGQGPEFLTYFNYEAQQDKSGLPNDRFSAERPEGSISTLTIQRTEQRDSAMYRCASSLAVGSGSVVTGELFFGEGSRLTVL.

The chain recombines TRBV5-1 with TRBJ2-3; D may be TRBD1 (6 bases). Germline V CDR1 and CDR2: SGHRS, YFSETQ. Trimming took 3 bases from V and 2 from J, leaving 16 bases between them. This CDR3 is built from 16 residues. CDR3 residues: CASSWPTGRSTDTQYF. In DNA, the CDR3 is TGCGCCAGCAGCTGGCCAACAGGGCGGTCCACAGATACGCAGTATTTT.

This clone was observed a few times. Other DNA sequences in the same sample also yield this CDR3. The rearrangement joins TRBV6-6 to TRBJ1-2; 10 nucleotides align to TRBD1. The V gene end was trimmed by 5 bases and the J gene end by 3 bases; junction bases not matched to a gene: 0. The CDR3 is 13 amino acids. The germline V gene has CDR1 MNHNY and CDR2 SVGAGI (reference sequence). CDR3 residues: CASSGTGDYGYTF. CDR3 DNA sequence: TGTGCCAGCAGTGGGACAGGGGACTATGGCTACACCTTC.

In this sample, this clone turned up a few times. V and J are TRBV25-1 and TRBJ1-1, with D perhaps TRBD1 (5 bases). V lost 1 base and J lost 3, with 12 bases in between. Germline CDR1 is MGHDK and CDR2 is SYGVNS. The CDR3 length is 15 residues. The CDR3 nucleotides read TGTGCCAGCAGTGAATCTGGGACTGGATACACTGAAGCTTTCTTT. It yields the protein CASSESGTGYTEAFF.

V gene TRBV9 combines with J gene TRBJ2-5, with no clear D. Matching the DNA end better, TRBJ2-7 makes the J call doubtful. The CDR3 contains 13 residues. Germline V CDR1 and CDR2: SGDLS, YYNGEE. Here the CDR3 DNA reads TGTGCCAGCAGCGTAACACCTGTAGCCGAGCAGTACTTC. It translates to CASSVTPVAEQYF.